Following are 10 T cell receptor beta chains from one sample sequenced in a study of human T cells and chemical hapten exposure. Described time point: patch test 1, 2 weeks after DPC sensitization. Treatment defined: therapeutic diphenylcyclopropenone sensitization with weekly scalp DPC. Total RNA came from unfractionated whole blood. TCRdb re-called the RACE reads with MiXCR, one entry per CDR3 protein. Of some 43,000 distinct CDR3 sequences in the sample, about 4% were seen once. The sample in question was whole blood, obtained in connection with sensitization to the hapten diphenylcyclopropenone (DPC). These receptors came from a man aged 45-65 years with alopecia areata. Some clones in this sample may be carry-over from other donors' samples.

At least ten counts were recorded for this clonotype. This chain uses TRBV2 with TRBJ2-5; no firm D call. The CDR3 spans 11 residues. The ends were cut back, 8 bases at V and 2 bases at J, with 6 bases in the middle. Germline V gene sequence: CDR1 SNHLY, CDR2 FYNNEI. In DNA, the CDR3 is TGTGCCAGCCTACAGCAAGAGACCCAGTACTTC. This gives the protein CASLQQETQYF.

The V and J genes are TRBV2 and TRBJ1-3; D remains ambiguous. This CDR3 is built from 16 residues. The germline CDR1 and CDR2 sequences are SNHLY and FYNNEI. The V end was cut by 1 base, the J end by 0 bases, with 10 bases between. The CDR3 DNA reads as TGTGCCAGCAGTGAAGGAAGGATTAACTCTGGAAACACCATATATTTT. It yields the protein CASSEGRINSGNTIYF.

Many counts were recorded for this clonotype. J is TRBJ1-3 and V is TRBV28; TRBD1 matches 7 bases. Germline CDR1 MDHEN, CDR2 SYDVKM. Germline trimming cut 5 bases from V and 1 base from J; bases unmatched to any gene: 11. The length of the CDR3 is 17 residues. CDR3 residues: CASSTTGKGRSGNTIYF. In nucleotides, the CDR3 is TGTGCCAGCAGTACGACAGGGAAGGGGAGGTCTGGAAACACCATATATTTT. The full variable domain, in which reference TRBV28 and TRBJ1-3 provide the parts outside the CDR3, is DVKVTQSSRYLVKRTGEKVFLECVQDMDHENMFWYRQDPGLGLRLIYFSYDVKMKEKGDIPEGYSVSREKKERFSLILESASTNQTSMYLCASSTTGKGRSGNTIYFGEGSWLTVV.

The chain recombines TRBV11-2 with TRBJ2-2; no reliable D call. CDR1 is SGHAT and CDR2 is FQNNGV in the germline V gene. V lost 0 bases, J lost 7 bases, and 9 bases lay in between. The CDR3 totals 14 residues. CDR3 DNA sequence: TGTGCCAGCAGCTTAGATTGGGCAAGCGGGGAGCTGTTTTTT. It specifies CASSLDWASGELFF.

At least ten counts were recorded for this clonotype. V is TRBV27 and J is TRBJ1-4, with D maybe TRBD1 (5 bases). Trimming left V 3 bases short and J 1 base short, with 9 bases between. The CDR3 extends over 15 amino acids. Germline V gives CDR1 MNHEY, CDR2 SMNVEV (reference sequence). The CDR3 DNA reads TGTGCCAGCAGTTTGCAGGGCAGAACTAATGAAAAACTGTTTTTT. This codes for CASSLQGRTNEKLFF. Full variable domain (outside the CDR3, taken from reference TRBV27 and TRBJ1-4): EAQVTQNPRYLITVTGKKLTVTCSQNMNHEYMSWYRQDPGLGLRQIYYSMNVEVTDKGDVPEGYKVSRKEKRNFPLILESPSPNQTSLYFCASSLQGRTNEKLFFGSGTQLSVL.

This clonotype was detected many times. The chain recombines TRBV20-1 with TRBJ2-3, with D perhaps TRBD1 (5 bases). From germline, CDR1 is DFQATT and CDR2 SNEGSKA (reference sequence). The CDR3 extends over 15 amino acids. V was shortened by 3 bases and J by 1 base, with 14 bases between the two germline ends. Written as DNA, the CDR3 is TGCAGTGCTAGTGCCAGGGAATCGGGCACAGATACGCAGTATTTT. Its translation: CSASARESGTDTQYF.

There are many counts of this clonotype. The rearrangement links TRBV7-2 to TRBJ1-3; 7 bases line up with TRBD1. Germline loops: CDR1 SGHTA, CDR2 FQGNSA. The CDR3 is 17 residues long. Trimming at V came to 5 bases and at J to 0 bases, leaving 10 bases not matched to a gene. DNA of the CDR3: TGTGCCAGCAGCCCGTCTCCGGGACAGAGCTCTGGAAACACCATATATTTT. Translating it yields CASSPSPGQSSGNTIYF.

This clonotype was recorded many times. The chain recombines TRBV28 with TRBJ2-1, with 10 positions matching TRBD2. Losses at the gene ends were 6 bases for V and 2 bases for J; bases not matched to a gene: 7. This CDR3 spans 16 amino acids. CDR1 is MDHEN, CDR2 SYDVKM, per germline. CDR3 DNA: TGTGCCAGCAGCTTTAGCGGGAGGATGCCCTACAATGAGCAGTTCTTC. This translates into CASSFSGRMPYNEQFF.

Of note for this clonotype: A much larger clone differs by one base, so this may be a read error. The V gene is TRBV6-2 or TRBV6-3, the J gene TRBJ2-5; 10 bases agree with TRBD2. Germline V gene data show CDR1 as MNHEY and CDR2 as SVGEGT. The ends lost 7 bases at V and 2 bases at J; junction bases unmatched: 7. The CDR3 extends over 15 amino acids. The CDR3: CASIPTAGGQETQYF. The CDR3 region has the DNA TGTGCCAGCATCCCAACAGCGGGAGGGCAAGAGACCCAGTACTTC.

This clonotype showed up many times. V gene TRBV7-2 combines with J gene TRBJ2-2, with no clear D. The V gene lost 3 bases and the J gene lost 0 bases, with 5 bases spanning the gap. Germline lookup yields CDR1 SGHTA and CDR2 FQGNSA. The CDR3 is 14 residues long. DNA of the CDR3: TGTGCCAGCAGCTTCGCTACGAACACCGGGGAGCTGTTTTTT. This sequence encodes CASSFATNTGELFF. The variable domain in full, with the rest retrieved from reference TRBV7-2 and TRBJ2-2, is GAGVSQSPSNKVTEKGKDVELRCDPISGHTALYWYRQSLGQGLEFLIYFQGNSAPDKSGLPSDRFSAERTGGSVSTLTIQRTQQEDSAVYLCASSFATNTGELFFGEGSRLTVL.